This T cell receptor (beta chain) appears in the sequencing data of a study of blood T cells in healthy people across ages. For the second PCR, which ran for roughly 6 to 12 cycles, a sample-barcoded 5' primer and a J-beta primer mix were used. TCRdb used MiXCR to reprocess the 5' RACE reads, holding one entry per CDR3 protein. The data hold hundreds of thousands of distinct CDR3 sequences, with about 28% observed a single time. Per germline, CDR1 ENHRY and CDR2 SYGVKD. J was trimmed by 3 bases and V by 3 bases; bases with no gene match: 15. The CDR3 runs to 18 residues. The TCR comes from a woman aged 80 or older in good health. The material sequenced was blood. The J gene is TRBJ2-3, the V gene TRBV10-3; 7 positions agree with TRBD1. The CDR3 here is CAISDRTGASSRTDTQYF. The CDR3 bases are TGTGCCATCAGTGATCGAACAGGGGCTAGCAGTAGGACAGATACGCAGTATTTT.